What follows is one T cell receptor (beta chain) and its context. The sample belongs to a study of CD8 T cells in Susac syndrome. Random hexamers primed reverse transcription of 0.5 to 1 ug RNA. TCRdb recomputed calls from the immunoSEQ multiplex PCR reads with MiXCR, one row per CDR3 protein. This sample has some 57,000 distinct CDR3 sequences; approximately 92% occur once, and the top ten carry roughly 0.2%. The clonotype originates from a human donor in good health. The sample comprised CD8+ T cells from PBMCs.

DNA for the CDR3: TGCAGCGTTGCCACAGATACGCAGTATTTT. Its translation is CSVATDTQYF. This chain joins TRBV29-1 and TRBJ2-3; D is unresolved. The CDR3 spans 10 residues. The V end was cut by 4 bases, the J end by 2 bases, with 1 base between. Germline CDR1 SQVTM, CDR2 ANQGSEA.